This T cell receptor beta chain was profiled in a study of blood T cell repertoires in COVID-19. Overall study: Some COVID-19 samples were acute and others convalescent; all came from the United States, Italy and Spain. Sources were T cells, B-cell-depleted T cells, or PBMCs; the material itself was cDNA or gDNA.

In the original workflow: Estimated nucleated cell counts came from reference gene primer amplification. TCRdb keeps only in-frame clones here, not all; method: immunoSEQ multiplex PCR. V and J calls and clone size are those listed in that table; D and trimming were worked out from the DNA. The data hold about 77,000 clones, with around nine tenths observed a single time. The CDR3 runs 11 residues. V was shortened by 8 bases and J by 3 bases, with 7 bases between the two germline ends. Germline V gene sequence: CDR1 SNHLY, CDR2 FYNNEI. Sequencing used peripheral blood. This TCR was sampled from a woman of 80 years or more with active or convalescent COVID-19. The chain links TRBV2 to TRBJ1-2, with D unclear. CDR3: CASRRDYGYTF. For the CDR3, the DNA is TGTGCCAGCCGACGGGACTATGGCTACACCTTC.